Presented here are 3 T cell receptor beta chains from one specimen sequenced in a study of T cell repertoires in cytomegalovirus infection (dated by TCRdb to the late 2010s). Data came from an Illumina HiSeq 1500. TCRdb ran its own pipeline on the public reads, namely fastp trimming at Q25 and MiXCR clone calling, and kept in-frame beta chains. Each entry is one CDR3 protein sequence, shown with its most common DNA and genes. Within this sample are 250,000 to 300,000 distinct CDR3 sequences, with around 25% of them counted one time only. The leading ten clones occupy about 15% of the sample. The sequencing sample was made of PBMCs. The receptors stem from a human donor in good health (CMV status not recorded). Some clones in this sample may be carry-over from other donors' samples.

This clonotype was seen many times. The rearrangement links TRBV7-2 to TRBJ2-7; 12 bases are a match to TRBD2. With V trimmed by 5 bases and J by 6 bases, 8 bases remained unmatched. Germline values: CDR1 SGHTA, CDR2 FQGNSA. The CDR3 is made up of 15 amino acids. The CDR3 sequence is CASSQGRTSGIEQYF. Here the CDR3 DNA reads TGTGCCAGCAGCCAAGGCCGGACTAGCGGGATCGAGCAGTACTTC.

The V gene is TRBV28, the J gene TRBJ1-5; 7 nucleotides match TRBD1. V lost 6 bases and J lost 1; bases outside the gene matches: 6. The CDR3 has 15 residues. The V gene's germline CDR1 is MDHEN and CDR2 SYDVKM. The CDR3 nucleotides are TGTGCCAGCAGAAGACAGGGTGGAAGCAATCAGCCCCAGCATTTT. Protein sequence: CASRRQGGSNQPQHF.

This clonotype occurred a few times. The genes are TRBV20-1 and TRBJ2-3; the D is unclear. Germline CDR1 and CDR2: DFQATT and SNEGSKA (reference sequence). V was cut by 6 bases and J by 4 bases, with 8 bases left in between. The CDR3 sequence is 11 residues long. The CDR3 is CSAGLADTQYF. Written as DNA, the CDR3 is TGCAGTGCCGGTCTCGCAGATACGCAGTATTTT.